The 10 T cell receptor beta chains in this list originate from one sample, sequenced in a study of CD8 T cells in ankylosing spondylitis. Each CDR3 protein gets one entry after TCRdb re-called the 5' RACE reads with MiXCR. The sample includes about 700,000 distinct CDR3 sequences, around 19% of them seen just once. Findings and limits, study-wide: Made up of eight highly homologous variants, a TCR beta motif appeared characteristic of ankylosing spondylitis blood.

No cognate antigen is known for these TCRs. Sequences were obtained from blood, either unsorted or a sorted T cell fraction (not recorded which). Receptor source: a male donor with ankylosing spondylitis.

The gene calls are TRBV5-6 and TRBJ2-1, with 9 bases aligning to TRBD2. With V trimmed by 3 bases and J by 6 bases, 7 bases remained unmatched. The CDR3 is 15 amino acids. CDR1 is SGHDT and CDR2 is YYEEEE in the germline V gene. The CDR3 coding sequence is TGTGCCAGCAGCTCCGGCCTAGCGGGAACCAATGAGCAGTTCTTC. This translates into CASSSGLAGTNEQFF.

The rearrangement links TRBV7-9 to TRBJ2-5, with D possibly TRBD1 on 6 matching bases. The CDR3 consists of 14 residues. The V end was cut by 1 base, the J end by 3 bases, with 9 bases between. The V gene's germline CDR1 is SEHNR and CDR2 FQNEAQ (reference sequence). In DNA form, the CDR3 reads TGTGCCAGCAGCTTAGGGGCAGGGGAAGAGACCCAGTACTTC. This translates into CASSLGAGEETQYF. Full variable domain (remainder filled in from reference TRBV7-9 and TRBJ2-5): DTGVSQNPRHKITKRGQNVTFRCDPISEHNRLYWYRQTLGQGPEFLTYFQNEAQLEKSRLLSDRFSAERPKGSFSTLEIQRTEQGDSAMYLCASSLGAGEETQYFGPGTRLLVL.

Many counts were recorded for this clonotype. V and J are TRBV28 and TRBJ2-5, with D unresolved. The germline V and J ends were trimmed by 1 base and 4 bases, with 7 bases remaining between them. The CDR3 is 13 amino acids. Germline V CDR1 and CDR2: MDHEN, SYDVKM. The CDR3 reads CASSLSHGETQYF. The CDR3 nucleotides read TGTGCCAGCAGTTTATCCCATGGAGAGACCCAGTACTTC. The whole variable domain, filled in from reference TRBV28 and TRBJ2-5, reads DVKVTQSSRYLVKRTGEKVFLECVQDMDHENMFWYRQDPGLGLRLIYFSYDVKMKEKGDIPEGYSVSREKKERFSLILESASTNQTSMYLCASSLSHGETQYFGPGTRLLVL.

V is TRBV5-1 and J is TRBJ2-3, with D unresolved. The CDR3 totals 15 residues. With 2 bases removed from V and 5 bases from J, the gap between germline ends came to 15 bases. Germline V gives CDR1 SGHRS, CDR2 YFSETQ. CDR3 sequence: CASSLFEVLQDTQYF. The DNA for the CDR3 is TGCGCCAGCAGCTTATTTGAGGTGTTACAAGATACGCAGTATTTT.

CDR3: CASSYRDSNYEQYF. The CDR3 region has the DNA TGCGCCAGCAGCTACCGGGACAGCAACTACGAGCAGTACTTC. The chain is built from TRBV4-1 and TRBJ2-7, with TRBD1 matching 7 bases. CDR1 MGHRA and CDR2 YSYEKL come from the germline V gene. The CDR3 has 14 residues. V lost 5 bases, J lost 3 bases, and 7 bases stayed unmatched.

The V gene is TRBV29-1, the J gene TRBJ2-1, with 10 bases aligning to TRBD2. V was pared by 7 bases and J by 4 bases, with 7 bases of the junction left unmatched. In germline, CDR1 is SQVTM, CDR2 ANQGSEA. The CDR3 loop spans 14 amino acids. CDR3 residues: CSALSGRSYNEQFF. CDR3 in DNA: TGCAGCGCTCTTAGCGGGAGGTCTTACAATGAGCAGTTCTTC.

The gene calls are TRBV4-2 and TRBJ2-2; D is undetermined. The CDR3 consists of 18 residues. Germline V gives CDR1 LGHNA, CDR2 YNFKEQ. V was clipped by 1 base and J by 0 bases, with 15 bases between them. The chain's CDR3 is CASSQVGAENANTGELFF. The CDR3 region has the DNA TGTGCCAGCAGCCAAGTCGGTGCAGAAAATGCGAACACCGGGGAGCTGTTTTTT.

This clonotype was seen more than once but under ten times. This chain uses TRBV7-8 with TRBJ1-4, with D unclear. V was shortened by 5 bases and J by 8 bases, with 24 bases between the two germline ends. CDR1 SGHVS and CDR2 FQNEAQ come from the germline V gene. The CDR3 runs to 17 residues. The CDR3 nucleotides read TGTGCCAGCAGCCAAAACCTCGAACCCTTTCAAGGGGAAAAACTGTTTTTT. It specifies CASSQNLEPFQGEKLFF.

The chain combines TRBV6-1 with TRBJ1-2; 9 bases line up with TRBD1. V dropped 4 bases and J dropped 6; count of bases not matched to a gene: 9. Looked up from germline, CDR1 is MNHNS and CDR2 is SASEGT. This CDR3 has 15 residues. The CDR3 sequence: CASSVTGTGSDGYTF. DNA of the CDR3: TGTGCCAGCAGTGTTACCGGGACAGGGAGCGATGGCTACACCTTC.

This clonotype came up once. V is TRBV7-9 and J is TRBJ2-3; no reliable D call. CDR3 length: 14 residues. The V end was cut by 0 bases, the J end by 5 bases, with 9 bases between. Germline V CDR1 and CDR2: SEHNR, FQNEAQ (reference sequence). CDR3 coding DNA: TGTGCCAGCAGCTTAGCTCGAGCCCAAGATACGCAGTATTTT. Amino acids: CASSLARAQDTQYF.